Listed below are T cell receptor beta chains from one sample, sequenced in a study of T cells in Graves' hyperthyroidism and ophthalmopathy. TCRdb analysed the multiplex PCR reads with MiXCR anew, one entry per CDR3 protein. Of about 380,000 distinct CDR3 sequences listed, 15% to 20% are singletons. The sequenced sample consisted of blood. These TCRs come from a man aged 18 to 30 with Graves' ophthalmopathy. The CDR3 runs from the conserved cysteine through the conserved F or W. A D gene is named only where the DNA matches it firmly. The size of a clone is reported for some rows only, either as once, few or many, or as a class for expanded clones.

clone_size	j_call	d_call	v_call	cdr3_aa	cdr3_nt
-	TRBJ2-7	TRBD1	TRBV12-3/TRBV12-4	CASSSSRDRSYEQYF	TGTGCCAGCAGTTCGTCCCGGGACAGGTCCTACGAGCAGTACTTC
-	TRBJ1-2	-	TRBV7-2	CASSLGAREATF	TGTGCCAGCAGCTTAGGGGCCAGGGAGGCCACCTTC
many	TRBJ1-2	-	TRBV2	CASWDSSYGYTF	TGTGCCAGCTGGGACTCGTCCTATGGCTACACCTTC
many	TRBJ1-5	-	TRBV7-9	CASSLGGRGAAFNQPQHF	TGTGCCAGCAGCTTAGGTGGACGGGGGGCGGCCTTCAATCAGCCCCAGCATTTT
-	TRBJ2-2	TRBD1	TRBV11-1	CASSLERTGGTGELFF	TGTGCCAGCAGCTTAGAGAGGACAGGAGGTACCGGGGAGCTGTTTTTT
few	TRBJ1-3	-	TRBV11-2	CASSIRPFVSGNTIYF	TGTGCCAGCAGCATTAGACCGTTCGTCTCTGGAAACACCATATATTTT
many	TRBJ2-1	-	TRBV2	CASSETRVPYNEQFF	TGTGCCAGCAGTGAAACCAGGGTGCCCTACAATGAGCAGTTCTTC
many	TRBJ1-5	-	TRBV11-2	CASSNHHGGGSNQPQHF	TGTGCCAGCAGCAATCACCACGGTGGGGGCTCCAATCAGCCCCAGCATTTT
many	TRBJ2-2	TRBD1	TRBV6-1	CASRYRGHGGELFF	TGTGCCAGCAGATACAGGGGGCATGGCGGGGAGCTGTTTTTT
few	TRBJ2-7	-	TRBV6-1	CASSPGHGVEQYF	TGTGCCAGCAGCCCCGGCCACGGGGTCGAGCAGTACTTC
-	TRBJ2-1	TRBD1	TRBV10-3	CAIRGQGNYNEQFF	TGTGCCATCAGGGGACAGGGCAACTACAATGAGCAGTTCTTC
-	TRBJ2-2	TRBD2	TRBV10-1	CASSESGGATGELFF	TGCGCCAGCAGTGAGAGCGGGGGGGCCACCGGGGAGCTGTTTTTT
many	TRBJ2-5	TRBD2	TRBV7-9	CASSLKRGGETQYF	TGTGCCAGCAGCTTAAAGCGGGGGGGCGAGACCCAGTACTTC
many	TRBJ1-3	-	TRBV11-1	CASGGPVSGNTIYF	TGTGCCAGCGGGGGACCGGTCTCTGGAAACACCATATATTTT
many	TRBJ2-7	TRBD2	TRBV2	CASSAERSGGAGEQYF	TGTGCCAGCAGTGCGGAGAGGAGCGGGGGGGCCGGCGAGCAGTACTTC
-	TRBJ2-3	TRBD1	TRBV7-8	CASTTGTGVHTDTQYF	TGTGCCAGCACCACTGGGACAGGGGTACACACAGATACGCAGTATTTT
many	TRBJ1-1	-	TRBV5-1	CASSGLNRQAGTEAFF	TGCGCCAGCAGCGGACTAAACCGACAGGCCGGGACTGAAGCTTTCTTT
few	TRBJ2-1	-	TRBV20-1	CSARDPGLHSYNEQFF	TGCAGTGCTAGAGATCCGGGGCTACACTCCTACAATGAGCAGTTCTTC
few	TRBJ2-7	TRBD1	TRBV9	CASSPLGTGLGEQYF	TGTGCCAGCAGCCCTCTTGGGACAGGGCTTGGGGAGCAGTACTTC
many	TRBJ2-7	TRBD1	TRBV4-1	CASSPGTGPFLEQYF	TGCGCCAGCAGCCCGGGGACAGGGCCTTTTCTGGAGCAGTACTTC
few	TRBJ1-2	TRBD1	TRBV15	CATSRDTAGGKGDGYTF	TGTGCCACCAGCAGAGATACCGCAGGGGGAAAGGGGGATGGCTACACCTTC
-	TRBJ1-2	-	TRBV6-5	CASSYSDRDYGYTF	TGTGCCAGCAGTTACTCTGACAGAGACTATGGCTACACCTTC
-	TRBJ2-1	-	TRBV12-3/TRBV12-4	CASSTGYSDSYNEQFF	TGTGCCAGCAGTACGGGTTACTCCGATTCCTACAATGAGCAGTTCTTC
many	TRBJ2-7	-	TRBV18	CASSPKSSPYEQYF	TGTGCCAGCTCACCAAAGTCGTCCCCCTACGAGCAGTACTTC
-	TRBJ1-5	TRBD1	TRBV4-3	CASSQDLTGGNQPQHF	TGCGCCAGCAGCCAAGATCTAACAGGGGGAAATCAGCCCCAGCATTTT
many	TRBJ1-3	TRBD1	TRBV6-1	CASSADRFGGNTIYF	TGTGCCAGCAGTGCGGACAGGTTCGGTGGAAACACCATATATTTT
many	TRBJ1-2	-	TRBV6-1	CASSSTGYGYTF	TGTGCCAGCAGTTCCACAGGGTATGGCTACACCTTC
many	TRBJ2-3	TRBD1	TRBV29-1	CSVEDRQGADTQYF	TGCAGCGTTGAAGATCGCCAGGGGGCAGATACGCAGTATTTT
many	TRBJ2-5	-	TRBV2	CASTIGRRETQYF	TGTGCCAGCACGATAGGGAGACGAGAGACCCAGTACTTC
many	TRBJ1-2	-	TRBV6-1	CASSYVQGSRKDYGYTF	TGTGCCAGCAGTTATGTACAGGGTAGTAGGAAGGACTATGGCTACACCTTC
many	TRBJ1-4	-	TRBV5-1	CASSTRTGSSEKLFF	TGCGCCAGCAGCACCAGGACGGGATCGAGTGAAAAACTGTTTTTT
few	TRBJ2-7	-	TRBV18	CASSPPLRNEQYF	TGTGCCAGCTCACCACCGCTCCGTAATGAGCAGTACTTC
-	TRBJ2-7	-	TRBV19	CASSRADEQYF	TGTGCCAGTAGTCGGGCGGACGAGCAGTACTTC
many	TRBJ1-6	TRBD1	TRBV7-3	CASSSTGGGPLHF	TGTGCCAGCAGCTCCACAGGGGGGGGTCCCCTCCACTTT
few	TRBJ2-3	TRBD1	TRBV4-1	CASRQGSTDTQYF	TGCGCCAGTCGACAGGGCTCGACAGATACGCAGTATTTT
many	TRBJ2-6	TRBD1	TRBV12-3/TRBV12-4	CASGRTGASGANVLTF	TGTGCCAGCGGACGGACAGGGGCCTCTGGGGCCAACGTCCTGACTTTC
-	TRBJ2-1	TRBD2	TRBV6-6	CASSYELAGDNEQFF	TGTGCCAGCAGTTACGAACTAGCGGGGGACAATGAGCAGTTCTTC